The 4 T cell receptor beta chains below all came from one sample that was sequenced in a study of blood T cells in healthy people across ages. A second PCR, run for about 6 to 11 cycles, used a sample-barcoded 5' primer plus a J-beta primer mix. TCRdb reprocessed the 5' RACE reads with MiXCR, giving one entry per CDR3 protein. This table holds some 1.5 million distinct CDR3 sequences, roughly 43% found once. Sequenced input: blood. The receptors come from a woman aged 18-29 years in good health.

This clonotype came up a few times. The chain combines TRBV7-2 with TRBJ2-5; 7 nucleotides line up with TRBD2. This CDR3 region has 14 residues. V dropped 6 bases and J dropped 5; count of bases not matched to a gene: 9. Looked up from germline, CDR1 is SGHTA and CDR2 is FQGNSA. The CDR3 region has the DNA TGTGCCAGCAGTTTATCGAGTAGCGGGGAGACCCAGTACTTC. Residues: CASSLSSSGETQYF. The whole variable domain, remainder taken from reference TRBV7-2 and TRBJ2-5, is GAGVSQSPSNKVTEKGKDVELRCDPISGHTALYWYRQSLGQGLEFLIYFQGNSAPDKSGLPSDRFSAERTGGSVSTLTIQRTQQEDSAVYLCASSLSSSGETQYFGPGTRLLVL.

This chain joins TRBV7-9 and TRBJ2-5, with D perhaps assigned TRBD1 or TRBD2 (5 bases each). The CDR3 spans 14 residues. The germline V gene encodes CDR1 SEHNR and CDR2 FQNEAQ (reference sequence). V lost 4 bases, J lost 5 bases, and 14 bases lay in between. The CDR3 reads CASSWDGLIETQYF. The CDR3 nucleotides read TGTGCCAGCAGCTGGGACGGCCTCATTGAGACCCAGTACTTC.

The chain combines TRBV20-1 with TRBJ1-2; D may be TRBD1 (5 bases). Germline lookup yields CDR1 DFQATT and CDR2 SNEGSKA (reference sequence). CDR3 length: 13 amino acids. V lost 6 bases to trimming and J lost 3 bases, with 14 bases between them. CDR3 amino acids: CSASRDLDYGYTF. CDR3 DNA: TGCAGTGCCAGCAGGGATTTGGACTATGGCTACACCTTC.

This clonotype has more than one count but fewer than ten. The CDR3 DNA reads as TGTGCCAGCAGACCCTCCTTACTAAGTACGCAGTATTTT. Translated, it gives CASRPSLLSTQYF. This chain links TRBV3-1 with TRBJ2-3; D is uncertain. Germline V gives CDR1 LGHDT, CDR2 YNNKEL (reference sequence). V lost 6 bases and J 8 bases, leaving 15 bases between the germline ends. The CDR3 is 13 residues long.